These T cell receptor beta chains were read from a single sample in a study of T cell clonotyping in hematopoietic cell transplantation. The table came from immunoSEQ multiplex PCR; TCRdb's copy has only in-frame clones and leaves some out. The sample lists about 12,000 clones, about 79% seen once, with approximately 5.4% in the top ten. Sample: PBMCs, taken 100 days after allogeneic stem cell transplant. The receptors here all came from a female patient in her thirties or forties who had an allogeneic stem cell transplant from a related donor, so T cells may come from the graft donor. Some clones in this sample may be carry-over from other donors' samples. Both conserved end residues are part of each CDR3. The order of the fields is J gene, clone size, D gene, V gene, CDR3 protein, CDR3 DNA. A D gene is named only where the DNA matches it firmly. For some rows the clone size is stated as once, few or many, or as a class when expanded; others skip it.

j_call: TRBJ1-3; clone_size: .; d_call: .; v_call: TRBV2; cdr3_aa: CASSADRRSGNTIYF; cdr3_nt: TGTGCCAGCAGCGCAGACAGGCGCTCTGGAAACACCATATATTTT
j_call: TRBJ2-7; clone_size: .; d_call: .; v_call: TRBV29-1; cdr3_aa: CSVEDFPEQYF; cdr3_nt: TGCAGCGTTGAAGATTTCCCTGAGCAGTACTTC
j_call: TRBJ2-1; clone_size: few; d_call: .; v_call: TRBV7-3; cdr3_aa: CASSLGPGSYNEQFF; cdr3_nt: TGTGCCAGCAGCCTTGGGCCAGGCTCCTACAATGAGCAGTTCTTC
j_call: TRBJ2-7; clone_size: once; d_call: TRBD1; v_call: TRBV10-3; cdr3_aa: CAIGLGQNYEQYF; cdr3_nt: TGTGCCATCGGGCTGGGACAGAACTACGAGCAGTACTTC
j_call: TRBJ2-7; clone_size: .; d_call: TRBD2; v_call: TRBV11-2; cdr3_aa: CASSKGLAGGPAYEQYF; cdr3_nt: TGTGCCAGCAGCAAAGGACTAGCGGGAGGGCCGGCTTACGAGCAGTACTTC
j_call: TRBJ1-2; clone_size: .; d_call: .; v_call: TRBV11-2; cdr3_aa: CASSVAQLGYTF; cdr3_nt: TGTGCCAGCAGCGTGGCACAGTTAGGCTACACCTTC
j_call: TRBJ1-1; clone_size: .; d_call: .; v_call: TRBV13; cdr3_aa: CASSPEGAEAFF; cdr3_nt: TGTGCCAGCAGCCCCGAGGGAGCGGAAGCTTTCTTT
j_call: TRBJ1-1; clone_size: .; d_call: .; v_call: TRBV7-9; cdr3_aa: CASSSMRQTSRRAFF; cdr3_nt: TGTGCCAGCAGCTCGATGCGACAGACCTCGAGGCGCGCTTTCTTT
j_call: TRBJ1-5; clone_size: .; d_call: .; v_call: TRBV30; cdr3_aa: CAWSVRGTGNGPQHF; cdr3_nt: TGTGCCTGGAGTGTACGGGGAACGGGGAATGGGCCCCAGCATTTT
j_call: TRBJ1-1; clone_size: .; d_call: TRBD1; v_call: TRBV5-1; cdr3_aa: CASSGQVNTEAFF; cdr3_nt: TGCGCCAGCTCTGGACAGGTGAACACTGAAGCTTTCTTT
j_call: TRBJ1-1; clone_size: .; d_call: .; v_call: TRBV19; cdr3_aa: CASSIAKIYNTEAFF; cdr3_nt: TGTGCCAGTAGTATAGCCAAGATTTATAACACTGAAGCTTTCTTT
j_call: TRBJ2-3; clone_size: .; d_call: .; v_call: TRBV19; cdr3_aa: CASSHTSTASGDTQYF; cdr3_nt: TGTGCCAGTAGTCATACTTCGACAGCCTCGGGGGATACGCAGTATTTT
j_call: TRBJ2-1; clone_size: .; d_call: .; v_call: TRBV11-2; cdr3_aa: CASSLGTGLPSRNEQFF; cdr3_nt: TGTGCCAGCAGCTTAGGCACTGGACTCCCCTCACGGAATGAGCAGTTCTTC
j_call: TRBJ1-2; clone_size: few; d_call: .; v_call: TRBV19; cdr3_aa: CASSIDIQAGRVYGYTF; cdr3_nt: TGTGCCAGTAGTATAGACATCCAGGCAGGGCGGGTCTATGGCTACACCTTC
j_call: TRBJ1-1; clone_size: .; d_call: .; v_call: TRBV19; cdr3_aa: CASSMGQSRLAFF; cdr3_nt: TGTGCCAGTAGTATGGGGCAGTCTCGGCTAGCTTTCTTT
j_call: TRBJ1-1; clone_size: .; d_call: .; v_call: TRBV30; cdr3_aa: CAWSVLPENTEAFF; cdr3_nt: TGTGCCTGGAGTGTACTGCCAGAAAACACTGAAGCTTTCTTT
j_call: TRBJ2-7; clone_size: .; d_call: .; v_call: TRBV4-1; cdr3_aa: CASSQGGGTSYEQYF; cdr3_nt: TGCGCCAGCAGCCAAGGTGGGGGCACATCCTACGAGCAGTACTTC
j_call: TRBJ2-6; clone_size: .; d_call: .; v_call: TRBV28; cdr3_aa: CASSFGTRPSGANVLTF; cdr3_nt: TGTGCCAGCAGTTTCGGTACAAGGCCCTCTGGGGCCAACGTCCTGACTTTC
j_call: TRBJ2-6; clone_size: .; d_call: TRBD2; v_call: TRBV7-2; cdr3_aa: CASSGGEGGANVLTF; cdr3_nt: TGTGCCAGCAGCGGGGGGGAAGGTGGGGCCAACGTCCTGACTTTC
j_call: TRBJ1-5; clone_size: .; d_call: .; v_call: TRBV6-5; cdr3_aa: CASSLNQGSNQPQHF; cdr3_nt: TGTGCCAGCAGCCTCAATCAGGGAAGCAATCAGCCCCAGCATTTT
j_call: TRBJ1-1; clone_size: .; d_call: TRBD1; v_call: TRBV7-2; cdr3_aa: CASSLWTGGVNTEAFF; cdr3_nt: TGTGCCAGCAGCTTATGGACAGGGGGAGTGAACACTGAAGCTTTCTTT
j_call: TRBJ1-2; clone_size: .; d_call: .; v_call: TRBV29-1; cdr3_aa: CSVEAENYGYTF; cdr3_nt: TGCAGCGTTGAGGCCGAGAACTATGGCTACACCTTC
j_call: TRBJ1-1; clone_size: .; d_call: .; v_call: TRBV7-9; cdr3_aa: CASSPKVGAPIRAFF; cdr3_nt: TGTGCCAGCAGCCCAAAGGTCGGGGCGCCGATCCGAGCTTTCTTT
j_call: TRBJ2-7; clone_size: .; d_call: TRBD1; v_call: TRBV5-1; cdr3_aa: CASSRTGSYEQYF; cdr3_nt: TGCGCCAGCAGTCGGACAGGATCCTACGAGCAGTACTTC
j_call: TRBJ1-1; clone_size: .; d_call: .; v_call: TRBV2; cdr3_aa: CATRENGANTEAFF; cdr3_nt: TGTGCCACCCGGGAGAATGGCGCGAACACTGAAGCTTTCTTT
j_call: TRBJ2-1; clone_size: .; d_call: TRBD2; v_call: TRBV30; cdr3_aa: CAWSGVLAGVNEQFF; cdr3_nt: TGTGCCTGGAGTGGAGTGCTAGCGGGAGTTAATGAGCAGTTCTTC
j_call: TRBJ2-1; clone_size: .; d_call: .; v_call: TRBV5-6; cdr3_aa: CASSGEVGGNEQFF; cdr3_nt: TGTGCCAGCAGCGGGGAGGTAGGGGGTAATGAGCAGTTCTTC
j_call: TRBJ1-2; clone_size: .; d_call: .; v_call: TRBV2; cdr3_aa: CASRQGPSGYTF; cdr3_nt: TGTGCCAGCAGGCAGGGGCCGAGCGGCTACACCTTC
j_call: TRBJ2-5; clone_size: .; d_call: .; v_call: TRBV5-8; cdr3_aa: CASYAYDGHQETQYF; cdr3_nt: TGTGCCAGCTATGCTTATGACGGACACCAAGAGACCCAGTACTTC
j_call: TRBJ2-5; clone_size: .; d_call: .; v_call: TRBV4-1; cdr3_aa: CASSQGPRGGQETQYF; cdr3_nt: TGCGCCAGCAGCCAAGGACCTAGGGGAGGCCAAGAGACCCAGTACTTC
j_call: TRBJ2-7; clone_size: once; d_call: .; v_call: TRBV5-4; cdr3_aa: CASSLKGGYEQYF; cdr3_nt: TGTGCCAGCAGCTTAAAGGGGGGCTACGAGCAGTACTTC
j_call: TRBJ2-5; clone_size: .; d_call: TRBD2; v_call: TRBV5-1; cdr3_aa: CASSLTSGGQETQYF; cdr3_nt: TGCGCCAGCAGCTTGACTAGCGGGGGGCAAGAGACCCAGTACTTC
j_call: TRBJ2-5; clone_size: .; d_call: TRBD2; v_call: TRBV6-1; cdr3_aa: CASSGLAGVLETQYF; cdr3_nt: TGTGCCAGCAGTGGTCTAGCGGGAGTGTTAGAGACCCAGTACTTC
j_call: TRBJ2-5; clone_size: .; d_call: .; v_call: TRBV5-4; cdr3_aa: CASSIGTWETQYF; cdr3_nt: TGTGCCAGCAGCATAGGGACTTGGGAGACCCAGTACTTC
j_call: TRBJ1-2; clone_size: .; d_call: .; v_call: TRBV4-2; cdr3_aa: CASSQAPPYGYTF; cdr3_nt: TGTGCCAGCAGCCAAGCACCCCCCTATGGCTACACCTTC
j_call: TRBJ2-5; clone_size: .; d_call: .; v_call: TRBV6-4; cdr3_aa: CASSAGRGLVGETQYF; cdr3_nt: TGTGCCAGCAGTGCCGGCCGCGGCCTCGTTGGGGAGACCCAGTACTTC
j_call: TRBJ2-2; clone_size: .; d_call: .; v_call: TRBV7-2; cdr3_aa: CASSSSYSSRELFF; cdr3_nt: TGTGCCAGCAGCTCCTCCTACAGTTCCCGGGAGCTGTTTTTT
j_call: TRBJ2-7; clone_size: .; d_call: .; v_call: TRBV7-9; cdr3_aa: CASRDGSNEQYF; cdr3_nt: TGTGCCAGCCGGGACGGGAGCAACGAGCAGTACTTC
j_call: TRBJ2-7; clone_size: .; d_call: .; v_call: TRBV20-1; cdr3_aa: CSARPAYEQYF; cdr3_nt: TGCAGTGCTAGGCCAGCTTACGAGCAGTACTTC
j_call: TRBJ2-1; clone_size: .; d_call: .; v_call: TRBV5-1; cdr3_aa: CASSLVDNEQFF; cdr3_nt: TGCGCCAGCAGCTTGGTTGACAATGAGCAGTTCTTC
j_call: TRBJ2-5; clone_size: .; d_call: TRBD1; v_call: TRBV6-1; cdr3_aa: CASRTDRGRETQYF; cdr3_nt: TGTGCCAGCAGGACGGACAGGGGGCGAGAGACCCAGTACTTC
j_call: TRBJ1-1; clone_size: .; d_call: .; v_call: TRBV9; cdr3_aa: CASSGREGTEAFF; cdr3_nt: TGTGCCAGCAGCGGACGGGAGGGCACTGAAGCTTTCTTT
j_call: TRBJ1-5; clone_size: .; d_call: .; v_call: TRBV7-8; cdr3_aa: CASSLGTGENQPQHF; cdr3_nt: TGTGCCAGCAGCTTAGGAACAGGAGAAAATCAGCCCCAGCATTTT
j_call: TRBJ2-7; clone_size: .; d_call: TRBD2; v_call: TRBV5-4; cdr3_aa: CASSWGGVRGTSVGEQYF; cdr3_nt: TGTGCCAGCAGCTGGGGGGGGGTCCGGGGAACTAGCGTGGGCGAGCAGTACTTC
j_call: TRBJ1-4; clone_size: .; d_call: .; v_call: TRBV6-5; cdr3_aa: CASSYRVEEKLFF; cdr3_nt: TGTGCCAGCAGTTACAGGGTCGAAGAAAAACTGTTTTTT
j_call: TRBJ1-1; clone_size: .; d_call: .; v_call: TRBV5-6; cdr3_aa: CASRRRGVDTEAFF; cdr3_nt: TGTGCCAGCAGACGTAGGGGAGTTGACACTGAAGCTTTCTTT
j_call: TRBJ2-7; clone_size: .; d_call: TRBD1; v_call: TRBV4-1; cdr3_aa: CASSYTGGYEQYF; cdr3_nt: TGCGCCAGCAGCTATACAGGGGGCTACGAGCAGTACTTC
j_call: TRBJ2-2; clone_size: .; d_call: .; v_call: TRBV6-6; cdr3_aa: CASSSQQGNTGELFF; cdr3_nt: TGTGCCAGCAGTTCGCAACAGGGGAACACCGGGGAGCTGTTTTTT